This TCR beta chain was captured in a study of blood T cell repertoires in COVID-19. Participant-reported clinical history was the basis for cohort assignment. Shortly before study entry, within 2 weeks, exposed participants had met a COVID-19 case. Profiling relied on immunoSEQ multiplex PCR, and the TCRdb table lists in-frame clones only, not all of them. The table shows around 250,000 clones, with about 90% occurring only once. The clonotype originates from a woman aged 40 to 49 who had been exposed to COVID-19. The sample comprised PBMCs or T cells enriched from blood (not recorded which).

The CDR3 bases are TGTGCCAGCAGCGTAGGCAGATCTAATTCACCCCTCCACTTT. Translation gives CASSVGRSNSPLHF. The chain carries TRBV9 and TRBJ1-6; D is uncertain. Germline assignment: CDR1 SGDLS and CDR2 YYNGEE. The CDR3 runs to 14 residues. V was shortened by 0 bases and J by 6 bases, with 7 bases between the two germline ends.